This TCR beta chain was recorded in a study of cytomegalovirus exposure and HLA in healthy donors. V lost 5 bases to trimming and J lost 3 bases; unmatched junction nucleotides: 10. Germline V gives CDR1 SGHVS, CDR2 FNYEAQ. The CDR3 runs 16 residues. Amplification used 60 Vbeta primers and 13 Jbeta primers. Sequencing was performed with immunoSEQ multiplex PCR; in TCRdb, only in-frame clones are kept and a portion is missing. Among more than 80,000 clones listed, roughly 80% were seen once. Study observations and caveats: The number of N-insertions in an Asian-associated ancestry cluster was reportedly below the approximately 700-donor mean in a later analysis.

Worth noting for this clone: Its antigen is not identified.

V is TRBV7-6 and J is TRBJ2-1, with 7 bases aligning to TRBD1. This receptor was taken from a girl aged 2 to 9 in good health and CMV-seropositive. The specimen was PBMCs. The CDR3: CASSKNRGGNYNEQFF. The DNA of the CDR3 is TGTGCCAGCAGCAAAAACAGGGGTGGGAACTACAATGAGCAGTTCTTC.